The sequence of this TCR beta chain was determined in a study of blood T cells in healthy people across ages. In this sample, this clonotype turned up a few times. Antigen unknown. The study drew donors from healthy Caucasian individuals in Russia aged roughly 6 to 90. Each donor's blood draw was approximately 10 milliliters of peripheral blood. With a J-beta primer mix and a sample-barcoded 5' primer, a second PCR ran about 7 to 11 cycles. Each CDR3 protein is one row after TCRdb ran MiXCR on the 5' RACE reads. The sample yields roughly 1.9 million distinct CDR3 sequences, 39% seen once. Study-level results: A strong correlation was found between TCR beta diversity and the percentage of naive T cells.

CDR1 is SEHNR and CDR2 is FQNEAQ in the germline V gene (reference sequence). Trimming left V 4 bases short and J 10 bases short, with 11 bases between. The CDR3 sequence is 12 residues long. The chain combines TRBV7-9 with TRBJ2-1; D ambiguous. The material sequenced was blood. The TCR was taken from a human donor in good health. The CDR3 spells CASSSLAREQFF. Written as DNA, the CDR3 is TGTGCCAGCAGCTCCTTGGCCCGGGAGCAGTTCTTC.